This TCR beta chain was sequenced for a study of blood T cell repertoires in COVID-19. Study overall: T cells, B-cell-depleted T cells, or PBMCs provided the cDNA or gDNA that served as material.

Source study methods: Reference gene primer amplification in the assay estimated nucleated cell counts. Assay: immunoSEQ multiplex PCR; the TCRdb copy retains only in-frame clones and omits some. From that table come the V and J calls and clone size; the DNA was used to work out D and trimming. The repertoire includes about 300,000 clones, approximately 86% of them detected once, and more than 2% sits in the top ten. V gave up 9 bases and J gave up 4 bases; unmatched junction bases: 2. The germline V gene has CDR1 SNHLY and CDR2 FYNNEI. The CDR3 length is 13 residues. The sequence came from a young man with active or convalescent COVID-19. The sample taken for sequencing was peripheral blood. The gene calls are TRBV2 and TRBJ2-1; 11 bases line up with TRBD2. As DNA, the CDR3 is TGTGCCAGAGGGACTAGCGGATACAATGAGCAGTTCTTC. Its protein product is CARGTSGYNEQFF.